A single sample gave rise to the 6 T cell receptor beta chains below, sequenced in a study of blood T cell repertoires in COVID-19. Profiled with immunoSEQ multiplex PCR; TCRdb holds only in-frame clones, not every one. Found here are 150,000 to 200,000 clones, roughly 80% of them singletons; the top ten hold approximately 5.4%. Material: peripheral blood. These receptors came from a woman under 40 with acute or convalescent COVID-19.

This chain connects TRBV19 to TRBJ1-3, with TRBD1 identical over 9 bases. This CDR3 has 14 amino acids. CDR1 is LNHDA, CDR2 SQIVND, per germline (reference sequence). The trim removed 6 bases at V and 2 bases at J, leaving 2 bases unmatched. The CDR3 reads CASRGQGPGNTIYF. Here the CDR3 DNA reads TGTGCCAGTAGGGGACAGGGACCTGGAAACACCATATATTTT.

The rearrangement links TRBV29-1 to TRBJ2-7, with TRBD1 identical over 8 bases. The V gene's germline CDR1 is SQVTM and CDR2 ANQGSEA. The CDR3 is 14 residues long. Germline trimming cut 1 base from V and 3 bases from J; bases unmatched to any gene: 5. As DNA, the CDR3 is TGCAGCGTTGAAGCGGCGACAGGGGTCTACGAGCAGTACTTC. Protein sequence: CSVEAATGVYEQYF.

This sequence joins TRBV5-4 and TRBJ1-1; no clear D gene. The CDR3 length is 14 residues. Trimming shortened V by 2 bases and J by 3 bases, and 11 bases separated the two germline ends. Germline V gene sequence: CDR1 SGHNT, CDR2 YYREEE (reference sequence). The CDR3 DNA sequence: TGTGCCAGCAGCTTAGGACTCCCGGACACTGAAGCTTTCTTT. This sequence encodes CASSLGLPDTEAFF. Full variable domain (remainder filled in from reference TRBV5-4 and TRBJ1-1): ETGVTQSPTHLIKTRGQQVTLRCSSQSGHNTVSWYQQALGQGPQFIFQYYREEENGRGNFPPRFSGLQFPNYSSELNVNALELDDSALYLCASSLGLPDTEAFFGQGTRLTVV.

This sequence joins TRBV27 and TRBJ2-1; 8 nucleotides match TRBD2. J gave up 6 bases and V 2 bases, and 6 bases lay outside the gene matches. CDR1 is MNHEY, CDR2 SMNVEV, per germline (reference sequence). This CDR3 region has 15 residues. Written as DNA, the CDR3 is TGTGCCAGCAGTTTAGGGACTAGGGGCTCCAATGAGCAGTTCTTC. Translation: CASSLGTRGSNEQFF.

This clone was counted between two and nine times. The chain has TRBV7-9 and TRBJ2-3; 12 bases match TRBD2. The germline V gene encodes CDR1 SEHNR and CDR2 FQNEAQ (reference sequence). CDR3 length: 16 amino acids. Unmatched junction bases numbered 9, after V lost 7 bases and J lost 4 bases. The CDR3 is CASNNLAGGPPDTQYF. The CDR3, as DNA: TGTGCCAGCAACAATCTAGCGGGGGGGCCCCCAGATACGCAGTATTTT.

The genes are TRBV28 and TRBJ1-6; D gene unclear. The CDR3 sequence is 15 residues long. Germline lookup yields CDR1 MDHEN and CDR2 SYDVKM. The ends were cut back, 7 bases at V and 0 bases at J, with 10 bases in the middle. The CDR3: CASTAASSYNSPLHF. The CDR3 coding sequence is TGTGCCAGCACCGCAGCTAGCTCCTATAATTCACCCCTCCACTTT. Filled out from reference TRBV28 and TRBJ1-6, the complete variable domain reads DVKVTQSSRYLVKRTGEKVFLECVQDMDHENMFWYRQDPGLGLRLIYFSYDVKMKEKGDIPEGYSVSREKKERFSLILESASTNQTSMYLCASTAASSYNSPLHFGNGTRLTVT.